Listed below are T cell receptor beta chains from one sample, sequenced in a study of cytomegalovirus exposure and HLA in healthy donors. Only in-frame clones appear in the TCRdb table, and some are missing; sequencing was by immunoSEQ multiplex PCR. The sample holds about 130,000 clones, 81% seen once. Sequencing input: PBMCs. The receptors originated from a man between 18 and 29 years old in good health and CMV-seronegative. Each CDR3 is given with its conserved first and last residue. A D gene is named only where the DNA matches it firmly. A row's size may be missing; if present it is once, few, many or a size class.

clone_size: -
j_call: TRBJ1-5
d_call: -
v_call: TRBV5-1
cdr3_aa: CASSLETLSHGQPQHF
cdr3_nt: TGCGCCAGCAGCTTGGAAACTTTGAGCCATGGTCAGCCCCAGCATTTT

clone_size: -
j_call: TRBJ2-2
d_call: TRBD1
v_call: TRBV19
cdr3_aa: CASRTGQVNTGELFF
cdr3_nt: TGTGCCAGTAGGACCGGACAGGTGAACACCGGGGAGCTGTTTTTT

clone_size: -
j_call: TRBJ2-7
d_call: -
v_call: TRBV5-8
cdr3_aa: CASSLRGTSYEQYF
cdr3_nt: TGTGCCAGCAGCTTACGGGGGACCTCCTACGAGCAGTACTTC

clone_size: -
j_call: TRBJ1-5
d_call: -
v_call: TRBV28
cdr3_aa: CASSLTNQPQHF
cdr3_nt: TGTGCCAGCAGTTTAACAAATCAGCCCCAGCATTTT

clone_size: few
j_call: TRBJ2-3
d_call: -
v_call: TRBV13
cdr3_aa: CASSHRGASTDTQYF
cdr3_nt: TGTGCCAGCAGCCACCGGGGGGCCAGCACAGATACGCAGTATTTT

clone_size: -
j_call: TRBJ1-2
d_call: -
v_call: TRBV29-1
cdr3_aa: CSASLKYGYTF
cdr3_nt: TGCAGCGCGAGCCTTAAGTATGGCTACACCTTC

clone_size: -
j_call: TRBJ2-2
d_call: -
v_call: TRBV6-6
cdr3_aa: CASTPWDSGELFF
cdr3_nt: TGTGCCAGCACCCCGTGGGACTCCGGGGAGCTGTTTTTT

clone_size: -
j_call: TRBJ2-7
d_call: TRBD2
v_call: TRBV5-4
cdr3_aa: CASSLWGSGNSYEQYF
cdr3_nt: TGTGCCAGCAGCTTGTGGGGTAGCGGGAACTCCTACGAGCAGTACTTC

clone_size: -
j_call: TRBJ2-5
d_call: -
v_call: TRBV4-3
cdr3_aa: CASSQDRGFQETQYF
cdr3_nt: TGCGCCAGCAGCCAAGATAGAGGGTTTCAAGAGACCCAGTACTTC

clone_size: once
j_call: TRBJ2-6
d_call: TRBD2
v_call: TRBV9
cdr3_aa: CASSALAGGISGANVLTF
cdr3_nt: TGTGCCAGCAGCGCCTTAGCGGGGGGGATATCTGGGGCCAACGTCCTGACTTTC

clone_size: -
j_call: TRBJ2-7
d_call: -
v_call: TRBV27
cdr3_aa: CASSFQQDTYEQYF
cdr3_nt: TGTGCCAGCAGTTTCCAACAGGACACCTACGAGCAGTACTTC

clone_size: -
j_call: TRBJ2-5
d_call: TRBD2
v_call: TRBV15
cdr3_aa: CATSRGTNQETQYF
cdr3_nt: TGTGCCACCAGCAGGGGGACTAACCAAGAGACCCAGTACTTC

clone_size: -
j_call: TRBJ1-6
d_call: TRBD1
v_call: TRBV7-2
cdr3_aa: CASSSNRGQSPLHF
cdr3_nt: TGTGCCAGCAGCTCAAACAGGGGCCAATCACCCCTCCACTTT

clone_size: -
j_call: TRBJ1-2
d_call: -
v_call: TRBV7-2
cdr3_aa: CASSPRGDGGYTF
cdr3_nt: TGTGCCAGCAGCCCCCGTGGAGACGGGGGCTACACCTTC

clone_size: few
j_call: TRBJ1-2
d_call: TRBD1
v_call: TRBV6-5
cdr3_aa: CASSKGAYGYTF
cdr3_nt: TGTGCCAGCAGTAAGGGGGCCTATGGCTACACCTTC

clone_size: few
j_call: TRBJ1-4
d_call: -
v_call: TRBV5-4
cdr3_aa: CASSLIGGITNEKLFF
cdr3_nt: TGTGCCAGCAGCTTGATTGGGGGGATCACTAATGAAAAACTGTTTTTT

clone_size: -
j_call: TRBJ2-7
d_call: -
v_call: TRBV5-1
cdr3_aa: CASSLAVGAPMYEQYF
cdr3_nt: TGCGCCAGCAGCTTGGCCGTGGGGGCGCCAATGTACGAGCAGTACTTC

clone_size: -
j_call: TRBJ1-2
d_call: -
v_call: TRBV11-2
cdr3_aa: CASSQSRGGWLEYGYTF
cdr3_nt: TGTGCCAGCAGCCAGAGTAGGGGGGGGTGGTTAGAGTACGGCTACACCTTC

clone_size: -
j_call: TRBJ1-2
d_call: TRBD1
v_call: TRBV18
cdr3_aa: CASQGGRMDANYGYTF
cdr3_nt: TGTGCCAGCCAGGGGGGACGGATGGACGCCAACTATGGCTACACCTTC

clone_size: few
j_call: TRBJ1-5
d_call: -
v_call: TRBV15
cdr3_aa: CATSRDRGSNQPQHF
cdr3_nt: TGTGCCACCAGCAGAGATCGGGGAAGTAATCAGCCCCAGCATTTT

clone_size: -
j_call: TRBJ1-5
d_call: -
v_call: TRBV6-5
cdr3_aa: CASSYGLRQPQHF
cdr3_nt: TGTGCCAGCAGTTACGGCCTTCGTCAGCCCCAGCATTTT

clone_size: -
j_call: TRBJ2-2
d_call: -
v_call: TRBV19
cdr3_aa: CASSPRGTGELFF
cdr3_nt: TGTGCCAGTAGTCCCCGGGGTACCGGGGAGCTGTTTTTT

clone_size: -
j_call: TRBJ1-5
d_call: TRBD1
v_call: TRBV27
cdr3_aa: CARFDRDRRGDDQPQHF
cdr3_nt: TGTGCCAGATTTGACAGGGACCGAAGGGGGGACGATCAGCCCCAGCATTTT

clone_size: -
j_call: TRBJ1-2
d_call: TRBD1
v_call: TRBV19
cdr3_aa: CASSKQGAHYGYTF
cdr3_nt: TGTGCCAGTAGTAAACAGGGGGCCCACTATGGCTACACCTTC

clone_size: -
j_call: TRBJ2-3
d_call: -
v_call: TRBV6-5
cdr3_aa: CASSFRSADTQYF
cdr3_nt: TGTGCCAGCAGTTTTCGCAGTGCAGATACGCAGTATTTT

clone_size: -
j_call: TRBJ1-4
d_call: -
v_call: TRBV7-6
cdr3_aa: CASSLDETDHEKLFF
cdr3_nt: TGTGCCAGCAGCTTAGATGAGACAGACCATGAAAAACTGTTTTTT

clone_size: few
j_call: TRBJ2-6
d_call: TRBD1
v_call: TRBV5-6
cdr3_aa: CASSSGQKPSGANVLTF
cdr3_nt: TGTGCCAGCAGCTCGGGACAGAAACCCTCTGGGGCCAACGTCCTGACTTTC

clone_size: -
j_call: TRBJ1-2
d_call: -
v_call: TRBV18
cdr3_aa: CASSQGQLTYGYTF
cdr3_nt: TGTGCCAGCTCACAAGGACAGCTAACGTATGGCTACACCTTC

clone_size: few
j_call: TRBJ1-2
d_call: TRBD1
v_call: TRBV9
cdr3_aa: CASSVEGDRIYGYTF
cdr3_nt: TGTGCCAGCAGCGTAGAGGGGGACAGGATCTATGGCTACACCTTC

clone_size: -
j_call: TRBJ1-2
d_call: TRBD1
v_call: TRBV6-5
cdr3_aa: CASSSTGGIDGYTF
cdr3_nt: TGTGCCAGCAGTTCAACAGGGGGCATAGATGGCTACACCTTC

clone_size: -
j_call: TRBJ2-1
d_call: TRBD2
v_call: TRBV19
cdr3_aa: CASHSPGLAGGREQFF
cdr3_nt: TGTGCCAGCCACTCCCCGGGACTAGCGGGGGGGCGAGAGCAGTTCTTC

clone_size: -
j_call: TRBJ1-6
d_call: -
v_call: TRBV30
cdr3_aa: CAWSVRYTSERSPLHF
cdr3_nt: TGTGCCTGGAGTGTACGGTATACGAGTGAGCGATCACCCCTCCACTTT

clone_size: few
j_call: TRBJ1-1
d_call: -
v_call: TRBV4-1
cdr3_aa: CASSQGFSGTNTEAFF
cdr3_nt: TGCGCCAGCAGCCAAGGGTTTTCAGGAACGAACACTGAAGCTTTCTTT

clone_size: -
j_call: TRBJ2-2
d_call: -
v_call: TRBV21-1
cdr3_aa: CASSKQDTGELFF
cdr3_nt: TGTGCCAGCAGCAAACAGGACACCGGGGAGCTGTTTTTT

clone_size: -
j_call: TRBJ1-6
d_call: -
v_call: TRBV4-3
cdr3_aa: CASSQTFDAPLHF
cdr3_nt: TGCGCCAGCAGCCAAACTTTCGATGCACCCCTCCACTTT

clone_size: once
j_call: TRBJ1-2
d_call: TRBD1
v_call: TRBV6-5
cdr3_aa: CASSTTGYGYTF
cdr3_nt: TGTGCCAGCAGTACGACAGGGTATGGCTACACCTTC

clone_size: -
j_call: TRBJ2-3
d_call: TRBD1
v_call: TRBV12-5
cdr3_aa: CASGRDRGTDTQYF
cdr3_nt: TGTGCTAGTGGCCGCGACAGGGGCACAGATACGCAGTATTTT

clone_size: -
j_call: TRBJ2-3
d_call: -
v_call: TRBV11-2
cdr3_aa: CASSQGPTQVGTDTQYF
cdr3_nt: TGTGCCAGCAGCCAGGGGCCCACCCAAGTTGGCACAGATACGCAGTATTTT

clone_size: -
j_call: TRBJ1-2
d_call: TRBD1
v_call: TRBV27
cdr3_aa: CASTIDAMTGANYGYTF
cdr3_nt: TGTGCCAGCACCATCGATGCTATGACAGGGGCTAACTATGGCTACACCTTC

clone_size: -
j_call: TRBJ1-3
d_call: -
v_call: TRBV30
cdr3_aa: CAWTPSGNTIYF
cdr3_nt: TGTGCCTGGACCCCGTCTGGAAACACCATATATTTT

clone_size: -
j_call: TRBJ1-1
d_call: -
v_call: TRBV29-1
cdr3_aa: CSVELSLNTEAFF
cdr3_nt: TGCAGCGTTGAACTGTCCCTGAACACTGAAGCTTTCTTT

clone_size: -
j_call: TRBJ2-4
d_call: -
v_call: TRBV18
cdr3_aa: CASSPLDRDIQYF
cdr3_nt: TGTGCCAGCTCACCGCTAGACCGAGACATTCAGTACTTC

clone_size: -
j_call: TRBJ1-2
d_call: TRBD1
v_call: TRBV27
cdr3_aa: CASSSKTGGNYGYTF
cdr3_nt: TGTGCCAGCAGTTCCAAGACAGGGGGCAACTATGGCTACACCTTC

clone_size: -
j_call: TRBJ1-5
d_call: TRBD1
v_call: TRBV5-6
cdr3_aa: CASSARQGQPQHF
cdr3_nt: TGTGCCAGCAGCGCCCGACAGGGTCAGCCCCAGCATTTT

clone_size: -
j_call: TRBJ1-2
d_call: TRBD1
v_call: TRBV7-2
cdr3_aa: CASSSWTGEGYTF
cdr3_nt: TGTGCCAGCAGCTCCTGGACAGGGGAAGGCTACACCTTC

clone_size: -
j_call: TRBJ1-6
d_call: -
v_call: TRBV4-1
cdr3_aa: CASSKNREMIYNSPLHF
cdr3_nt: TGCGCCAGCTCCAAAAACAGGGAGATGATCTATAATTCACCCCTCCACTTT

clone_size: -
j_call: TRBJ1-1
d_call: TRBD1
v_call: TRBV7-9
cdr3_aa: CASSSQGANTEAFF
cdr3_nt: TGTGCCAGCAGCTCGCAGGGGGCGAACACTGAAGCTTTCTTT

clone_size: -
j_call: TRBJ1-5
d_call: -
v_call: TRBV6-5
cdr3_aa: CASSPWAHSNQPQHF
cdr3_nt: TGTGCCAGCAGCCCGTGGGCCCATAGCAATCAGCCCCAGCATTTT